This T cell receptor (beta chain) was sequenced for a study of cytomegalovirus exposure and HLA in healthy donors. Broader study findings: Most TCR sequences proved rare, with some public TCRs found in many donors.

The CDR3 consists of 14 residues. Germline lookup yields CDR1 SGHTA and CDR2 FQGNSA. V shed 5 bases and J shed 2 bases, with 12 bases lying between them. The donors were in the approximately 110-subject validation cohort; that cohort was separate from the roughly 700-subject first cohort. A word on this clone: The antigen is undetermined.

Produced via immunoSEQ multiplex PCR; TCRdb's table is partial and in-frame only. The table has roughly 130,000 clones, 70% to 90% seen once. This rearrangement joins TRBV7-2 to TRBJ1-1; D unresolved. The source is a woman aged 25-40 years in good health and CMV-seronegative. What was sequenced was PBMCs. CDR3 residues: CASSPHNRNTEAFF. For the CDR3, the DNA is TGTGCCAGCAGCCCTCACAACAGAAACACTGAAGCTTTCTTT.